The TCR beta chain under discussion was sequenced for a study of blood T cell repertoires in COVID-19. Study background: PBMCs, B-cell-depleted T cells, or T cells were the source of the cDNA or gDNA that made up the material.

Germline lookup yields CDR1 LNHDA and CDR2 SQIVND (reference sequence). V lost 5 bases, J lost 5 bases, and 15 bases lay in between. The CDR3 runs 14 residues. TCRdb's copy holds only in-frame clones and misses some; the assay was immunoSEQ multiplex PCR. The repertoire includes about 220,000 clones, 75% to 85% of them detected once, and less than 6% sits in the top ten. This clone came up a few times. The specimen was peripheral blood. The TCR comes from a woman in her 70s with COVID-19, enrolled during active disease. The chain employs TRBV19 and TRBJ1-1, with D possibly TRBD1 on 6 matching bases. In DNA, the CDR3 is TGTGCCAGTAGTCCTATCAGGGGAAGGACTGAAGCTTTCTTT. Its translation is CASSPIRGRTEAFF.